This T cell receptor beta chain emerged from a study of T-cell reconstitution after alpha-beta-depleted transplantation in children. From germline, CDR1 is SGHRS and CDR2 YFSETQ. V was pared by 0 bases and J by 8 bases, with 9 bases between. The CDR3 loop spans 13 amino acids. For TCRbeta, the library was prepared with unique molecular identifiers. TCRdb passed the PCR reads through MiXCR, listing each CDR3 protein once. The repertoire holds 600,000 to 700,000 distinct CDR3 sequences, with roughly 15% as singletons. This specimen consisted of PBMCs from the stem cell graft donor, obtained from the stem cell graft. This chain uses TRBV5-1 with TRBJ2-1, with D unclear. This receptor was taken from a human donor who donated a stem cell graft to a child with acute myeloid leukemia. CDR3 sequence reads: CASSLAARDEQFF. The CDR3 bases are TGCGCCAGCAGCTTGGCCGCTCGCGATGAGCAGTTCTTC.